This T cell receptor beta chain came from a study of blood T cell repertoires in COVID-19. Across the study: COVID-19 samples collected from the United States, Italy and Spain covered acute and convalescent phases. In each case, the material was cDNA or gDNA derived from T cells, B-cell-depleted T cells, or PBMCs.

In the source study's methods: The authors estimated nucleated cell counts from reference gene primer amplification. Some clones are missing from TCRdb's copy, which holds only in-frame ones; the method was immunoSEQ multiplex PCR. Clonal size and the V and J genes are those of that table, whereas D and trimming came from the DNA. Of 290,000 or so clones in the sample, about nine tenths were seen once. After removal of 6 bases from V and 4 bases from J, the junction contained 10 bases not matched to a gene. CDR3 size: 15 residues. The germline V gene has CDR1 MDHEN and CDR2 SYDVKM. The genes are TRBV28 and TRBJ2-7, with 9 bases matching TRBD1. This clonotype was obtained from a man between 18 and 35 years old with active or convalescent COVID-19. Sequencing was done on a sample of peripheral blood. CDR3 in DNA: TGTGCCAGCAGCTCGCCCCCACAGGGGGCTTACGAGCAGTACTTC. Translating gives CASSSPPQGAYEQYF.